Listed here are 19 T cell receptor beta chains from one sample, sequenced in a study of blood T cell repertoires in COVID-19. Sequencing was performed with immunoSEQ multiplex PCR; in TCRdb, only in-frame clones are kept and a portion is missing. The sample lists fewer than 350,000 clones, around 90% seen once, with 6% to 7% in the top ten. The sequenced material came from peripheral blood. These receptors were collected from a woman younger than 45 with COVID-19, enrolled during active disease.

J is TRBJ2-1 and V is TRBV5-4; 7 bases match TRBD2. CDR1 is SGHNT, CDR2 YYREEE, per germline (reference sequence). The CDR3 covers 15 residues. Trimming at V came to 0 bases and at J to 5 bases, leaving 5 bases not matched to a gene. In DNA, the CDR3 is TGTGCCAGCAGCTTGGAAGCGGGATGGAACAATGAGCAGTTCTTC. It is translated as CASSLEAGWNNEQFF.

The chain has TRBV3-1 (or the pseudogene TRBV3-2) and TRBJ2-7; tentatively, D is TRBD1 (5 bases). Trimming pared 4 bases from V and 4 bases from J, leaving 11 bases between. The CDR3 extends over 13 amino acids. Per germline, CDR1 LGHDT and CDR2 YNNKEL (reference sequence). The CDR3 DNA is TGTGCCAGCAGCCCAAGACAGTTTTACGAGCAGTACTTC. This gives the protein CASSPRQFYEQYF.

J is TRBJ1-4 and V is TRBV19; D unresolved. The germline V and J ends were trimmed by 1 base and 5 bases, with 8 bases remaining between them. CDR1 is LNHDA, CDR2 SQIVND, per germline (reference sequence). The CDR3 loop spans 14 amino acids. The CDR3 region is CASSIGGGNEKLFF. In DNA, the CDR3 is TGTGCCAGTAGTATAGGCGGAGGGAATGAAAAACTGTTTTTT.

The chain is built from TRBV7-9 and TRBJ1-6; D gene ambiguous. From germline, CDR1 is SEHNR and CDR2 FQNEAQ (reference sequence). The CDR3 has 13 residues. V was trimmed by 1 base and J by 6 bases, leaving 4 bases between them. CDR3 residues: CASSLELNSPLHF. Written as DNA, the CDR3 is TGTGCCAGCAGCTTAGAACTTAATTCACCCCTCCACTTT.

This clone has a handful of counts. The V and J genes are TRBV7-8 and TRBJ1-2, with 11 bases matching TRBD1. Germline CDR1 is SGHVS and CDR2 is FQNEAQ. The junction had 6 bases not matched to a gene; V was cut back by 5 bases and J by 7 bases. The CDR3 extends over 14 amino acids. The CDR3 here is CASSPGTGGLGYTF. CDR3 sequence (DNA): TGTGCCAGCAGCCCTGGGACAGGGGGTCTTGGCTACACCTTC.

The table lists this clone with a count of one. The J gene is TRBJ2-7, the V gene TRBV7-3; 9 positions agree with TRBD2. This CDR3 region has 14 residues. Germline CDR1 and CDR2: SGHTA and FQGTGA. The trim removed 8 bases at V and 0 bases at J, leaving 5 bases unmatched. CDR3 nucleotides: TGTGCCAGCGCGTGGCGGGAGGGCTCCTACGAGCAGTACTTC. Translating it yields CASAWREGSYEQYF.

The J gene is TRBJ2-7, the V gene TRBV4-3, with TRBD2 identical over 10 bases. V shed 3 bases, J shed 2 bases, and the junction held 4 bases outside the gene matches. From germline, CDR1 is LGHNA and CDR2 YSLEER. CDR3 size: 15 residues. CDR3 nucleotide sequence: TGCGCCAGCAGCCACCTGCTAGCGGGAGCCTACGAGCAGTACTTC. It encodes CASSHLLAGAYEQYF.

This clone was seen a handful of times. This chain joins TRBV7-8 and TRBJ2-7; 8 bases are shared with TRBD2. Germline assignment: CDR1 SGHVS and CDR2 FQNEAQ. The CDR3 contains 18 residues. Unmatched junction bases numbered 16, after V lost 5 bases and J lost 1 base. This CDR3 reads CASSGQVRGLALSYEQYF. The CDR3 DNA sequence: TGTGCCAGCAGCGGGCAGGTGCGAGGACTAGCCCTATCCTACGAGCAGTACTTC. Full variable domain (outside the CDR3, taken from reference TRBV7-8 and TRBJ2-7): GAGVSQSPRYKVAKRGQDVALRCDPISGHVSLFWYQQALGQGPEFLTYFQNEAQLDKSGLPSDRFFAERPEGSVSTLKIQRTQQEDSAVYLCASSGQVRGLALSYEQYFGPGTRLTVT.

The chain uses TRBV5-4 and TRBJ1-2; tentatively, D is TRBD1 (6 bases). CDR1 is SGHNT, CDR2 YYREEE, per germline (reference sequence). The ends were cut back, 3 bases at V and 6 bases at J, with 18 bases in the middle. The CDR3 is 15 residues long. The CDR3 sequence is CASSSPRGPDNGYTF. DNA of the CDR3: TGTGCCAGCAGCTCACCCAGGGGCCCGGACAATGGCTACACCTTC.

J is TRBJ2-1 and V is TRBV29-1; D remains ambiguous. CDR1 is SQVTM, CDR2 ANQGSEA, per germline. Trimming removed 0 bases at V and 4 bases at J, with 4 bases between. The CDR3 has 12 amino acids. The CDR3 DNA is TGCAGCGTTGAAGAGAGATACAATGAGCAGTTCTTC. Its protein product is CSVEERYNEQFF.

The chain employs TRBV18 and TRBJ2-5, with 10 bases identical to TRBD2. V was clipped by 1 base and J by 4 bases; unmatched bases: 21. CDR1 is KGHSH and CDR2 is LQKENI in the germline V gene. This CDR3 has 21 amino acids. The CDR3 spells CASSPRNTPRVLAGAGETQYF. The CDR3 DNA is TGTGCCAGCTCACCACGGAACACTCCTCGGGTTCTAGCGGGGGCTGGAGAGACCCAGTACTTC.

CDR3 amino acids: CASSQAGNQPQHF. CDR3 coding DNA: TGTGCCAGCAGCCAAGCAGGGAATCAGCCCCAGCATTTT. The chain employs TRBV3-1 (or the pseudogene TRBV3-2) and TRBJ1-5; a weak D match, TRBD1 (5 bases). Trimming left V 1 base short and J 4 bases short, with 5 bases between. The CDR3 totals 13 residues. CDR1 is LGHDT and CDR2 is YNNKEL in the germline V gene (reference sequence).

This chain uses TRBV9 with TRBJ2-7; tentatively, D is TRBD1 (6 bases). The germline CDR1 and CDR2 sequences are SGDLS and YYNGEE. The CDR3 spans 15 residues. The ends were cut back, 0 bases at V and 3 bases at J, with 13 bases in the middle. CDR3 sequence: CASSVGRAGDYEQYF. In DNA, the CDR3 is TGTGCCAGCAGCGTAGGAAGGGCAGGGGACTACGAGCAGTACTTC.

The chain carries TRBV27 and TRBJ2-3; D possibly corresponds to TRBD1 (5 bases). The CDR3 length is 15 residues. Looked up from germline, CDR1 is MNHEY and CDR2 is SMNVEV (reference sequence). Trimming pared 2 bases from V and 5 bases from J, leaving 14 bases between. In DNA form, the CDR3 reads TGTGCCAGCAGTTTAGGGGTGGGGCTTCAAGATACGCAGTATTTT. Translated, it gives CASSLGVGLQDTQYF.

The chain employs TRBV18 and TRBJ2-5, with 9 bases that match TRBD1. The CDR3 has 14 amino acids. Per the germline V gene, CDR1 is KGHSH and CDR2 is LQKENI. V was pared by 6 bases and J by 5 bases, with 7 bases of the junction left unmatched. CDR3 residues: CASSVWDRVETQYF. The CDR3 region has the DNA TGTGCCAGCTCGGTTTGGGACAGGGTGGAGACCCAGTACTTC.

Written as DNA, the CDR3 is TGTGCCAGCAGCTTAGGATACATCTATGGCTACACCTTC. Amino acid sequence: CASSLGYIYGYTF. The rearrangement uses TRBV11-2 and TRBJ1-2; no reliable D call. V lost 1 base to trimming and J lost 4 bases, with 7 bases between them. Germline CDR1 reads SGHAT; CDR2 reads FQNNGV. This CDR3 region has 13 residues.

The CDR3 nucleotides are TGTGCCAGCAGCTTGGGAGGTTTCACAGATACGCAGTATTTT. Translated: CASSLGGFTDTQYF. The rearrangement uses TRBV5-6 and TRBJ2-3; D unresolved. The CDR3 extends over 14 amino acids. Trimming pared 0 bases from V and 2 bases from J, leaving 7 bases between. Germline V gene sequence: CDR1 SGHDT, CDR2 YYEEEE.

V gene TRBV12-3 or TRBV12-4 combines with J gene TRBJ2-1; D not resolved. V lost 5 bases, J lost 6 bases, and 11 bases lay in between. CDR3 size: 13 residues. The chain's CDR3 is CASSKQQSNEQFF. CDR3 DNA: TGTGCCAGCAGTAAACAGCAATCCAATGAGCAGTTCTTC.

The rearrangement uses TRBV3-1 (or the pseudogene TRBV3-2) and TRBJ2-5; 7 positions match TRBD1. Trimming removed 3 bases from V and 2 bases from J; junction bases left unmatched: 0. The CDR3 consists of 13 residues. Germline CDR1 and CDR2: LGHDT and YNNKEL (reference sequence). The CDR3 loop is CASSHRGQETQYF. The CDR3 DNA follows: TGTGCCAGCAGCCACAGGGGGCAAGAGACCCAGTACTTC.